The sample holds many counts of the clone carrying this TCR beta chain. The data derive from a study of T cells in Graves' hyperthyroidism and ophthalmopathy. The CDR3 sequence is 16 residues long. From germline, CDR1 is MDHEN and CDR2 SYDVKM. Trimming cost V 4 bases and J 6 bases; bases outside gene matches: 7. The investigators amplified TCR beta CDR3 regions from RNA transcripts. RT-PCR in the first round (using the HTBI primer set) targeted the TCR CDR3. TCRdb re-called the multiplex PCR reads with MiXCR, one entry per CDR3 protein. The table has around 350,000 distinct CDR3 sequences, approximately 18% seen once. These patients, aged 18 to 65, had recently diagnosed hyperthyroidism lasting under 2 months. At first hyperthyroidism diagnosis, before any ophthalmopathy symptoms, the blood sample was collected.

The sequencing input was blood. The chain recombines TRBV28 with TRBJ2-2; 11 bases fit TRBD1. This sequence was found in a woman in her twenties or thirties with Graves' hyperthyroidism that later progressed to Graves' ophthalmopathy. The CDR3 loop reads CASSSGQGALAGELFF. In DNA form, the CDR3 reads TGTGCCAGCAGTTCCGGACAGGGGGCGCTGGCCGGGGAGCTGTTTTTT.